The rows below give T cell receptor beta chains drawn from one sample of a study of OX40 agonist ivuxolimab in advanced cancers. Sequencing was performed with immunoSEQ multiplex PCR; in TCRdb, only in-frame clones are kept and a portion is missing. Found here are over 150,000 clones, roughly 94% of them singletons; the top ten hold about 0.31%. The input for sequencing was CD4+ or CD8+ T cells sorted from blood, taken in a trial of the OX40 agonist ivuxolimab. These receptors were collected from an adult with an advanced solid tumor such as melanoma, head and neck, liver or kidney cancer. The CDR3 runs from the conserved cysteine through the conserved F or W. The D gene is left open where the match is weak. Part of the rows lack a size; the others show once, few, many or a class for expanded clones.

CATSGGQPFSGNTIYF TGTGCCACCAGCGGGGGACAGCCCTTCTCTGGAAACACCATATATTTT TRBJ1-3 TRBV15 TRBD1 NA
CSVEGGLGSYEQYF TGCAGCGTTGAAGGGGGGCTGGGATCCTACGAGCAGTACTTC TRBJ2-7 TRBV29-1 NA NA
CASSLSNKATNEKLFF TGCGCCAGCAGCCTAAGCAACAAGGCAACTAATGAAAAACTGTTTTTT TRBJ1-4 TRBV5-1 NA NA
CASRIKGYGYTF TGTGCCAGCAGGATCAAGGGCTATGGCTACACCTTC TRBJ1-2 TRBV5-6 NA NA
CASSLPISYEQYF TGTGCCAGCAGCCTTCCTATTAGCTACGAGCAGTACTTC TRBJ2-7 TRBV5-4 NA NA
CSPHRVRGETQYF TGCAGCCCCCACCGGGTGCGGGGGGAGACCCAGTACTTC TRBJ2-5 TRBV29-1 TRBD2 NA
CASSPGGQSYGYTF TGTGCCAGCAGCCCAGGCGGGCAAAGCTATGGCTACACCTTC TRBJ1-2 TRBV7-2 NA NA
CASSLKGVSQREQFF TGTGCCAGCAGCTTGAAGGGGGTCTCACAAAGGGAGCAGTTCTTC TRBJ2-1 TRBV5-6 NA NA
CASSQSGRSSYNEQFF TGTGCCAGCAGCCAGAGTGGAAGGAGCTCCTACAATGAGCAGTTCTTC TRBJ2-1 TRBV7-2 NA NA
CASSFRETGELFF TGTGCCAGCAGCTTCAGGGAGACCGGGGAGCTGTTTTTT TRBJ2-2 TRBV5-5 NA NA
CSVDPPGQQREKLFF TGCAGCGTTGACCCTCCGGGACAGCAGCGGGAAAAACTGTTTTTT TRBJ1-4 TRBV29-1 TRBD1 NA
CASSLLASGRNEQFF TGTGCCAGCAGTTTGTTGGCTAGCGGGAGAAATGAGCAGTTCTTC TRBJ2-1 TRBV27 TRBD2 NA
CASSEQGRTDTQYF TGTGCCAGCAGCGAGCAGGGTAGGACAGATACGCAGTATTTT TRBJ2-3 TRBV9 NA NA
CASSEKYGAGANQPQHF TGTGCCAGCAGTGAAAAATACGGGGCAGGGGCCAATCAGCCCCAGCATTTT TRBJ1-5 TRBV6-1 NA NA
CASRLEVGSNQPQHF TGCGCCAGCAGGCTCGAAGTTGGGAGCAATCAGCCCCAGCATTTT TRBJ1-5 TRBV5-1 NA NA
CASGPGGSPFGELFF TGTGCTAGTGGTCCCGGCGGGTCACCATTCGGGGAGCTGTTTTTT TRBJ2-2 TRBV12-5 NA NA
CASKTSGGPETQYF TGTGCCAGCAAGACTAGCGGGGGACCGGAGACCCAGTACTTC TRBJ2-5 TRBV6-1 TRBD2 NA
CASRTLRGRTNEKLFF TGTGCCAGCAGGACTCTCAGGGGGCGAACTAATGAAAAACTGTTTTTT TRBJ1-4 TRBV6-6 TRBD1 NA
CASSQATSGSRWETQYF TGTGCCAGCAGCCAAGCGACTAGCGGGAGTCGTTGGGAGACCCAGTACTTC TRBJ2-5 TRBV4-2 TRBD2 once
CASSLAASGSRGFYNEQFF TGTGCCAGCAGCTTAGCTGCTAGCGGGAGTAGAGGGTTCTACAATGAGCAGTTCTTC TRBJ2-1 TRBV11-1 TRBD2 NA
CGAGPGEKLFF TGTGGGGCAGGCCCCGGGGAAAAACTGTTTTTT TRBJ1-4 TRBV10-3 NA NA
CASRRGVGGYTF TGTGCCAGCAGGAGGGGAGTCGGCGGCTACACCTTC TRBJ1-2 TRBV27 NA NA
CASSYTGNTEAFF TGTGCCAGCAGCTATACGGGGAACACTGAAGCTTTCTTT TRBJ1-1 TRBV7-3 NA NA
CASSFQGASYNEQFF TGTGCCAGCAGCTTCCAGGGGGCGTCCTACAATGAGCAGTTCTTC TRBJ2-1 TRBV5-8 TRBD1 few
CASSLGTGQGEKLFF TGTGCCAGCAGCCTAGGGACAGGGCAAGGGGAAAAACTGTTTTTT TRBJ1-4 TRBV9 TRBD1 NA
CASSLEPPIAKFF TGTGCCAGCAGCTTAGAACCCCCCATTGCTAAGTTCTTC TRBJ2-1 TRBV7-2 NA once
CASSPTSGGIQETQYF TGCGCCAGCAGCCCGACTAGCGGGGGGATACAAGAGACCCAGTACTTC TRBJ2-5 TRBV5-1 TRBD2 NA
CASSQAGTPEAFF TGCGCCAGCAGCCAGGCTGGGACGCCCGAAGCTTTCTTT TRBJ1-1 TRBV4-3 NA NA
CASKPRVPYNQPQHF TGTGCCAGCAAACCCAGGGTTCCCTACAATCAGCCCCAGCATTTT TRBJ1-5 TRBV19 NA once
CASSSQRGKQYF TGTGCCAGCAGTTCCCAAAGGGGGAAGCAGTACTTC TRBJ2-7 TRBV6-5 NA once
CASSRRWRGFENQPQHF TGCGCCAGCAGCCGCAGGTGGAGGGGGTTTGAGAATCAGCCCCAGCATTTT TRBJ1-5 TRBV4-1 NA NA
CASSQGENTEAFF TGTGCCAGCTCCCAGGGGGAGAACACTGAAGCTTTCTTT TRBJ1-1 TRBV18 TRBD1 NA
CASRRASGTNEKLFF TGTGCCAGTAGAAGAGCTTCCGGGACTAATGAAAAACTGTTTTTT TRBJ1-4 TRBV19 NA NA
CASSTGTANTGELFF TGTGCCAGTAGTACAGGGACAGCGAACACCGGGGAGCTGTTTTTT TRBJ2-2 TRBV19 TRBD1 few
CASSPQGFNSPLHF TGTGCCAGCAGCCCCCAGGGATTTAATTCACCCCTCCACTTT TRBJ1-6 TRBV5-6 NA NA
CASSLDGNQPQHF TGTGCCAGCAGCTTAGACGGGAACCAGCCCCAGCATTTT TRBJ1-5 TRBV7-9 NA NA
CASSPRTSGKGYDEQFF TGTGCCAGCAGCCCCCGGACTAGCGGGAAAGGGTACGATGAGCAGTTCTTC TRBJ2-1 TRBV5-4 TRBD2 once
CASSLRSLGNPEAFF TGTGCCAGCAGTTTAAGATCTTTGGGGAACCCTGAAGCTTTCTTT TRBJ1-1 TRBV28 NA NA
CASSADSTDTQYF TGTGCCAGTAGTGCGGACAGCACAGATACGCAGTATTTT TRBJ2-3 TRBV19 NA NA
CASSARTSGGTDTQYF TGTGCCAGCAGCGCCCGGACTAGCGGGGGCACAGATACGCAGTATTTT TRBJ2-3 TRBV7-3 TRBD2 NA
CASSGLAGGTGELFF TGTGCCAGCAGCGGGTTAGCGGGCGGAACCGGGGAGCTGTTTTTT TRBJ2-2 TRBV9 TRBD2 NA
CASSPQGAGEKLFF TGTGCCAGCTCACCACAGGGGGCGGGAGAAAAACTGTTTTTT TRBJ1-4 TRBV18 TRBD1 NA
CASSRDPIGTGELFF TGTGCCAGCAGCCGGGACCCTATAGGCACCGGGGAGCTGTTTTTT TRBJ2-2 TRBV7-3 NA NA
CASRLQGILETQYF TGTGCCAGCAGGCTTCAGGGTATATTGGAGACCCAGTACTTC TRBJ2-5 TRBV2 NA NA